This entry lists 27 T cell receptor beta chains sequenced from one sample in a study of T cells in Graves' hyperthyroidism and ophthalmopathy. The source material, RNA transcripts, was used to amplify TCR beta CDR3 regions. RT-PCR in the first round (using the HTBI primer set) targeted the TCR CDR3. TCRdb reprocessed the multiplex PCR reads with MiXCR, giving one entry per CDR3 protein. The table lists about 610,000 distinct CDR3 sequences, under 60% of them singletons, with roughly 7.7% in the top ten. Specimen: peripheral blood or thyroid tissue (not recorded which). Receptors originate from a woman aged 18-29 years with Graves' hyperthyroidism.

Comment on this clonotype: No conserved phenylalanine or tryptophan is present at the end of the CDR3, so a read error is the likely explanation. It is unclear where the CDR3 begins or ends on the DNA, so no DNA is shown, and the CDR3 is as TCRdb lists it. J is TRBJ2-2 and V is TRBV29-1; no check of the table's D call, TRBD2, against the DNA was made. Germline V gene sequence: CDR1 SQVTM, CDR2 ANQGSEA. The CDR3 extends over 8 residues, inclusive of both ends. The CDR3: CSVAGGLA.

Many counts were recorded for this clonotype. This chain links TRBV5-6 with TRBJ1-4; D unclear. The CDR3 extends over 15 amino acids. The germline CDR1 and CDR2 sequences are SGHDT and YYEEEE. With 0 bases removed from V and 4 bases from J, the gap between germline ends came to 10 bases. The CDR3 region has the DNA TGTGCCAGCAGCTTGGGTTACAGAGATAATGAAAAACTGTTTTTT. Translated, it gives CASSLGYRDNEKLFF.

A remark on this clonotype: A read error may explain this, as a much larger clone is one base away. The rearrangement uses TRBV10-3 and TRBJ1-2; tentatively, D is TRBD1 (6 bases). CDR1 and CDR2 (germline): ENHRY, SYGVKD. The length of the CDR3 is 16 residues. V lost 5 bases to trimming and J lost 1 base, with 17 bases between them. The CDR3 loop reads CAISWGPGTHNYGYTF. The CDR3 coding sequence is TGTGCCATCAGTTGGGGTCCCGGGACACATAACTATGGCTACACCTTC.

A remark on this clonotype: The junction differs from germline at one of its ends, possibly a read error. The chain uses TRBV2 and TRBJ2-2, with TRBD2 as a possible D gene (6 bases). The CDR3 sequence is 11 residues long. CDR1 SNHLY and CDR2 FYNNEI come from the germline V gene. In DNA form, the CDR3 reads TGTGCCAGCAGTGACCCCGGGGGGCTGTTTTTT. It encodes CASSDPGGLFF.

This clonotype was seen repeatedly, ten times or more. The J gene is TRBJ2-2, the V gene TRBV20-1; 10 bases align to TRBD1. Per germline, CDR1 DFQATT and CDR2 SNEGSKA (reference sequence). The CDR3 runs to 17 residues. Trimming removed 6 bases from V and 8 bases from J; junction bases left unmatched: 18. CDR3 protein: CSASRQGASVLSGELFF. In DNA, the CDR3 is TGCAGTGCGTCCCGACAGGGGGCGTCAGTTTTATCTGGGGAGCTGTTTTTT.

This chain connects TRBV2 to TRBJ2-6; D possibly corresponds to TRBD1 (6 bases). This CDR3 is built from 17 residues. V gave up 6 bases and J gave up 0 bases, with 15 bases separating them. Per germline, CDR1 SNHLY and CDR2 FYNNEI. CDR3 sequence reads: CASRPGTKLSGANVLTF. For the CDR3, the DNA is TGTGCCAGCAGACCCGGGACAAAGCTCTCTGGGGCCAACGTCCTGACTTTC.

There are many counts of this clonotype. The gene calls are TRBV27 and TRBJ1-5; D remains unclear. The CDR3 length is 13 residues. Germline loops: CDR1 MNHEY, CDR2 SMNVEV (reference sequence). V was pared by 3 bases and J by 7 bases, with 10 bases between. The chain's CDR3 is CASSFYGGQPQHF. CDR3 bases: TGTGCCAGCAGTTTTTACGGAGGGCAGCCCCAGCATTTT.

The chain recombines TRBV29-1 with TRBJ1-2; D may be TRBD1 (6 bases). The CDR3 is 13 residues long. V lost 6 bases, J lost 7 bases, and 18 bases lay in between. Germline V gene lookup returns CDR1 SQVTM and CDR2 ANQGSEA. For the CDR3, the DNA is TGCAGCGTGAACAGGGATAGAAGAGCTGGCTACACCTTC. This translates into CSVNRDRRAGYTF.

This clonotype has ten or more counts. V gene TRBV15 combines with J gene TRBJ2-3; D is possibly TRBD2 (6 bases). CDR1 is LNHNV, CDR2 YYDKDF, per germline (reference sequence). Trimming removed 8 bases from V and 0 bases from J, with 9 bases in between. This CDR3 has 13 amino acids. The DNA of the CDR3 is TGTGCCACCGAGGCGGGAAGCACAGATACGCAGTATTTT. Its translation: CATEAGSTDTQYF.

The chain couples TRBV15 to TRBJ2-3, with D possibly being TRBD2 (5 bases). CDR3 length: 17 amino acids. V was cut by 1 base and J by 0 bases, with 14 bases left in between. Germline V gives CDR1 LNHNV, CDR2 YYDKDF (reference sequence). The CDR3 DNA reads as TGTGCCACCAGCAGAGTCCCCCGGGAATCTAGCACAGATACGCAGTATTTT. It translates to CATSRVPRESSTDTQYF.

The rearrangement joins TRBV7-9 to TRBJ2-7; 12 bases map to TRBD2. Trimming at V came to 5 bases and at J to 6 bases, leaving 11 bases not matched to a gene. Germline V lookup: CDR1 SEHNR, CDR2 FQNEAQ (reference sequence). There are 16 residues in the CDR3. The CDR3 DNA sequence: TGTGCCAGCAGCGCGACTAGCGGGAGTAAGTACGCCGAGCAGTACTTC. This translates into CASSATSGSKYAEQYF.

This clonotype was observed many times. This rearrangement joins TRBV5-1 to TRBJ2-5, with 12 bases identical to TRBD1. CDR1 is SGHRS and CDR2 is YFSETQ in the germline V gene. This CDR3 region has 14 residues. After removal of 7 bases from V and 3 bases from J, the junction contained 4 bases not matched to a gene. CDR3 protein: CASAGTGGEETQYF. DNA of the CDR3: TGCGCCAGCGCCGGGACAGGGGGCGAAGAGACCCAGTACTTC. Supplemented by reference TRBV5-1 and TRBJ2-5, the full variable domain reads KAGVTQTPRYLIKTRGQQVTLSCSPISGHRSVSWYQQTPGQGLQFLFEYFSETQRNKGNFPGRFSGRQFSNSRSEMNVSTLELGDSALYLCASAGTGGEETQYFGPGTRLLVL.

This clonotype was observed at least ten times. For the CDR3, the DNA is TGTGCCAGCAGTTTAGGTGGCACGCGGTGGAAGGAGACCCAGTACTTC. The encoded protein is CASSLGGTRWKETQYF. This sequence joins TRBV28 and TRBJ2-5; D not resolved. This CDR3 has 16 amino acids. The V end lost 2 bases, the J end lost 5 bases, and 18 bases lay between the germline ends. Looked up from germline, CDR1 is MDHEN and CDR2 is SYDVKM.

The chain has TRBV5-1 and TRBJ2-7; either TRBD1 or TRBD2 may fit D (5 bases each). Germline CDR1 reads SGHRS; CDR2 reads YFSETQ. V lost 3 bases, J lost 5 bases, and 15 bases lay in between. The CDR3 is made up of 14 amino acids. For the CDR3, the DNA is TGCGCCAGCAGCTGGGGGACGGCTGGGGACGAGCAGTACTTC. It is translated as CASSWGTAGDEQYF.

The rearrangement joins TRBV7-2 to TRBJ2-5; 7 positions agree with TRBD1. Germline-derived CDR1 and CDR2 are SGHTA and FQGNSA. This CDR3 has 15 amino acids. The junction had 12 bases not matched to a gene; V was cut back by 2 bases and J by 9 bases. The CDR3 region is CASSLHRGLGQPQYF. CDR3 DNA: TGTGCCAGCAGCTTACACAGGGGTTTGGGTCAGCCCCAGTACTTC.

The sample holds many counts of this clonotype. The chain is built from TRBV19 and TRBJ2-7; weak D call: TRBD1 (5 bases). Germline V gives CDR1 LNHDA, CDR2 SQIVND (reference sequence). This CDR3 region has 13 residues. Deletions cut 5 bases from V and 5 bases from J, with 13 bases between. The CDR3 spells CASSPGPDDEQYF. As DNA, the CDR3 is TGTGCCAGTAGTCCAGGGCCTGACGACGAGCAGTACTTC.

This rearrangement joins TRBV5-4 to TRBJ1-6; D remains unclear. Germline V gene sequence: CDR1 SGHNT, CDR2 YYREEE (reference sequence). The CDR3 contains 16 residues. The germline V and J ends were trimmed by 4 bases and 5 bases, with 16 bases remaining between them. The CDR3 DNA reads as TGTGCCAGCAGCCTGGGTCGGGGAGGGAATAATTCACCCCTCCACTTT. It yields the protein CASSLGRGGNNSPLHF.

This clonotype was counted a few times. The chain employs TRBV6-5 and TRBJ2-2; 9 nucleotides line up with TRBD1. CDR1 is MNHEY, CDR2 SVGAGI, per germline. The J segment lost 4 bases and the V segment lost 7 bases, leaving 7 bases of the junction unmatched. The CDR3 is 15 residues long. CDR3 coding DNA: TGTGCCAGCAACGAAAGGGACAGGGCCACCGGGGAGCTGTTTTTT. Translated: CASNERDRATGELFF.

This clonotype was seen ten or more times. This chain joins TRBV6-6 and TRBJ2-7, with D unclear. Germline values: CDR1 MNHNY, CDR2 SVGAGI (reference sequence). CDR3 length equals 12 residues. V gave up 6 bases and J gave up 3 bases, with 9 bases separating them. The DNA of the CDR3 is TGTGCCAGCAGCCCTGGGTACTACGAGCAGTACTTC. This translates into CASSPGYYEQYF.

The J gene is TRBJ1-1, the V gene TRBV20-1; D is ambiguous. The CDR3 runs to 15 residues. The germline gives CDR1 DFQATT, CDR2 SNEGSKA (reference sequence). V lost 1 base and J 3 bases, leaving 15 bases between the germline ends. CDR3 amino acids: CSARVPRGGDTEAFF. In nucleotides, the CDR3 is TGCAGTGCTAGAGTACCACGGGGAGGCGACACTGAAGCTTTCTTT.

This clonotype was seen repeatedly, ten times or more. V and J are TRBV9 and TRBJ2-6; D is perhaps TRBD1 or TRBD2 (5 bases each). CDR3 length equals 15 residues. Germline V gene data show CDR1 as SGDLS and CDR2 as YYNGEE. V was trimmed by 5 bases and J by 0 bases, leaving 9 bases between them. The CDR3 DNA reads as TGTGCCAGCAGTTGGGACCTCTCTGGGGCCAACGTCCTGACTTTC. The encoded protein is CASSWDLSGANVLTF.

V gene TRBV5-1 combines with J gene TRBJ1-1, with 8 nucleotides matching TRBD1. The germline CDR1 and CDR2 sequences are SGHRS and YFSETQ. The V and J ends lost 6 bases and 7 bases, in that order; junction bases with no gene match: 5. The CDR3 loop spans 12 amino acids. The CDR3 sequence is CASTRQGREAFF. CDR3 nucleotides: TGCGCCAGCACCAGACAGGGGCGTGAAGCTTTCTTT.

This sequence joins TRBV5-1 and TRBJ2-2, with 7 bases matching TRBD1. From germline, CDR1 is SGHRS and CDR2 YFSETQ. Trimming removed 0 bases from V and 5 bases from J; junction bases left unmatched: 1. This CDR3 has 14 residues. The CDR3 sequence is CASSLGQGTGELFF. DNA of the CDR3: TGCGCCAGCAGCTTGGGACAGGGTACCGGGGAGCTGTTTTTT. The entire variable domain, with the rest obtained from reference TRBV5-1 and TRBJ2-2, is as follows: KAGVTQTPRYLIKTRGQQVTLSCSPISGHRSVSWYQQTPGQGLQFLFEYFSETQRNKGNFPGRFSGRQFSNSRSEMNVSTLELGDSALYLCASSLGQGTGELFFGEGSRLTVL.

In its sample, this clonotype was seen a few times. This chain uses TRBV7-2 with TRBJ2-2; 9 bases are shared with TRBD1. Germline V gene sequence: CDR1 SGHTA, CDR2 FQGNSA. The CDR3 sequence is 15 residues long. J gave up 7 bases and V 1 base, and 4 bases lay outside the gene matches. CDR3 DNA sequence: TGTGCCAGCAGCTTAGACAGGGGGCGGGTCGGGGAGCTGTTTTTT. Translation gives CASSLDRGRVGELFF.

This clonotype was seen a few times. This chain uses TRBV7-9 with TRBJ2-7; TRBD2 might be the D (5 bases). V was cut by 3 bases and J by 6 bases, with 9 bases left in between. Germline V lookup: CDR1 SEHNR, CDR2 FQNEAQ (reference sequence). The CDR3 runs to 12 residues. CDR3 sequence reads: CASSLRAVEQYF. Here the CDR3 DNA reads TGTGCCAGCAGCTTGCGGGCAGTCGAGCAGTACTTC.

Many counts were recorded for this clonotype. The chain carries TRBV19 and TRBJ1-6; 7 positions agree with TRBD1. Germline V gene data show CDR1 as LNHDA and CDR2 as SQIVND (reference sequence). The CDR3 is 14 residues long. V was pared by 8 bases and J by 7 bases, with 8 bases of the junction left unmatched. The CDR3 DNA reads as TGTGCCAGTCGGTTCGGGACAGCAAATTCACCCCTCCACTTT. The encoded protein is CASRFGTANSPLHF.

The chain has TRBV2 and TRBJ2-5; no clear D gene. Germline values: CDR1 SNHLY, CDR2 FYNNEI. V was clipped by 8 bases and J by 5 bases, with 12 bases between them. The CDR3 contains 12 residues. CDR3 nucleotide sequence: TGTGCCAGCCGTCTAGACGGGGAGACCCAGTACTTC. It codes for CASRLDGETQYF.